This record looks at one TCR beta chain sequence and its context. This clonotype was counted once. Its target antigen remains unknown. No much larger clone is present one base from it, and per-base qualities are unavailable. The sample belongs to a study of blood T cells in healthy people across ages (dated by TCRdb to the mid-2010s). Background for the entire study: In model experiments, template switching captured roughly one uniquely barcoded TCR beta cDNA molecule for every two T cells. Using deep sequencing normalized with unique cDNA molecular identifiers, the study measured how TCR beta repertoire diversity changes with age. Four age groups were formed from the donors: young (average approximately 15 years), middle-aged (around 39), aged (over 55) and long-lived (around 82). To avoid experimental bias, donors of different ages were spread randomly across the sequencing lanes. Using the same blood draw, the study looked at two additional independent replicas of 1 million unique cDNA reads for two donors, one aged 18 to 29 and the other aged 80 or older. Beyond this particular receptor, the publication reports: The percentage of naive T cells measured by flow cytometry correlated strongly with observed TCR beta diversity. Compared with the aged group, more naive CD4+ T cells, fewer expanded clones and increased TCR diversity were shown by the long-lived group, suggesting age selection. As age increased, observed TCR beta diversity per million T cells dropped in a roughly linear way, and a significant reduction was already evident by age roughly 36. Since profiling was done on bulk unsorted PBMCs, naive and antigen-experienced compartments could not be conclusively compared. Total diversity estimates from one million sequenced T cells were considered lower bounds and underestimates. Donor CMV infection status was unknown, potentially confounding age-related changes in expanded clonotypes.

Systemically healthy Caucasian individuals from Russia, about 38 in total and aged about 6 to 100 years, were included as donors. Each donor gave ten milliliters of peripheral blood, collected into EDTA-treated Vacutainer tubes. Ficoll-Paque density-gradient centrifugation was used to isolate PBMCs, with at least 7 million per sample. Total RNA was extracted from PBMCs with Trizol reagent, with at least 5 micrograms obtained per sample. For every donor, an aliquot of PBMCs went through flow cytometry to measure the percentages of naive CD45RAhigh/CD27high T cells. The CDR3 contains 14 residues, cysteine and phenylalanine counted. The entry retains the CDR3 DNA only, 42 bases that are in frame from base 1. Looking up the germline V gene yields CDR1 SGDLS and CDR2 YYNGEE. V is trimmed back by 5 bases and J by 2 bases, and the junction contains 4 bases that no gene match accounts for. Library preparation used 5' RACE. This sample was sequenced with an Illumina HiSeq 2500. The second PCR ran for about 7 to 11 cycles and used a J-beta primer mix along with a sample-barcoded 5' primer. Each TCR beta cDNA molecule received a unique molecular identifier from a template-switch 5' adaptor carrying 12 random nucleotides. Each sample yielded at least 3 million CDR3-containing paired-end reads. First-strand cDNA was synthesized from all RNA with the Mint cDNA synthesis kit, primed by a TRBC-specific oligonucleotide. Following uracil-DNA glycosylase treatment, a first 18-cycle PCR with universal primers M1SS and BC2_uni_R was performed on all cDNA. The study's own analysis went as follows. Normalization of each sample was performed by random selection of 1 million high-quality reads, each carrying a distinct molecular identifier. Reads with shared molecular identifiers were discarded instead of being binned into consensus sequences. CDR3 identification, clonotype clustering and error correction used MiTCR with a Q25 quality threshold and the strictest error-elimination algorithm. A nonparametric unseen species model using Euler transformation provided a lower-bound estimate of total TCR beta diversity. TCRdb's own reprocessing of the public reads used fastp at Q25 and MiXCR and kept productive beta chains. One record per CDR3 amino acid sequence lists the most common genes and DNA. The V and J calls follow TCRdb's processing rather than the paper's. Within this sample are approximately 800,000 distinct CDR3 sequences, with 58% of them counted one time only. The ten largest account for 22% of the sample.

The chain is encoded by TRBV9 joined to TRBJ1-2, with TRBD1 identical over 9 junction bases. Sequences were obtained from blood. The source is a man aged 25 to 40 in good health. The CDR3: CASRGTGPNYGYTF. DNA sequence: TGTGCCAGCAGAGGGACAGGGCCCAACTATGGCTACACCTTC.